This T cell receptor (beta chain) was profiled in a study of T cell responses to AZD1222 COVID-19 vaccine. About this clone: Its target is unknown.

Profiling relied on immunoSEQ multiplex PCR, and the TCRdb table lists in-frame clones only, not all of them. This table has about 140,000 clones, approximately 93% appearing once. Study-wide points: At baseline, seropositivity was found in only a handful of AZD1222 recipients. Spike-specific TCR breadth and depth rose after two AZD1222 doses.

The germline gives CDR1 LNHNV, CDR2 YYDKDF (reference sequence). The length of the CDR3 is 14 residues. Trimming at V came to 5 bases and at J to 6 bases, leaving 3 bases not matched to a gene. The sequence came from an adult in good health. The source material was peripheral blood, sampled on day 0 of MenACWY control vaccination. The chain combines TRBV15 with TRBJ1-6, with TRBD1 identical over 8 bases. CDR3: CATSYDRGNSPLHF. CDR3 in DNA: TGTGCCACCAGCTATGACAGGGGTAATTCACCCCTCCACTTT.